This entry lists 10 T cell receptor beta chains sequenced from one sample in a study of human T cells and chemical hapten exposure. This sample's time point: pre-sensitization, week 0. Indicated treatment: therapeutic diphenylcyclopropenone sensitization with weekly scalp DPC. One entry per CDR3 protein, called by TCRdb with MiXCR from the RACE reads. This sample has about 260,000 distinct CDR3 sequences, with around 9.3% found just once. Sequenced here: whole blood, sampled in connection with sensitization to the hapten diphenylcyclopropenone (DPC). The receptors come from a middle-aged woman with alopecia areata. Some clones in this sample may be carry-over from other donors' samples.

The chain joins TRBV29-1 to TRBJ2-2; possibly TRBD1 or TRBD2 for D (5 bases each). V shed 6 bases and J shed 2 bases, with 16 bases lying between them. This CDR3 contains 15 residues. CDR1 and CDR2 (germline): SQVTM, ANQGSEA. The CDR3 loop reads CSVGDRDLNTGELFF. CDR3 sequence (DNA): TGCAGCGTCGGTGACCGGGACCTTAACACCGGGGAGCTGTTTTTT.

This chain uses TRBV6-5 with TRBJ2-5, with D hard to call. V was shortened by 1 base and J by 5 bases, with 11 bases between the two germline ends. Germline V gene data show CDR1 as MNHEY and CDR2 as SVGAGI. This CDR3 comprises 14 residues. DNA of the CDR3: TGTGCCAGCAGTTACTACGGCGGCATGGAGACCCAGTACTTC. It yields the protein CASSYYGGMETQYF.

The gene calls are TRBV7-9 and TRBJ2-1; 9 bases align to TRBD2. CDR1 SEHNR and CDR2 FQNEAQ come from the germline V gene (reference sequence). The CDR3 runs to 17 residues. The trim removed 6 bases at V and 3 bases at J, leaving 12 bases unmatched. In nucleotides, the CDR3 is TGTGCCAGCAGACTTTTGACTAGCGGTAATATCTACAATGAGCAGTTCTTC. It codes for CASRLLTSGNIYNEQFF.

This clonotype was seen more than once but under ten times. This rearrangement joins TRBV7-2 to TRBJ2-1, with D uncertain. Per germline, CDR1 SGHTA and CDR2 FQGNSA. The CDR3 has 13 residues. V lost 2 bases and J lost 7, with 9 bases in between. The CDR3 region has the DNA TGTGCCAGCAGCTTACTAGTTCTGAATGAGCAGTTCTTC. The encoded protein is CASSLLVLNEQFF.

In its sample, this clonotype was seen many times. V is TRBV25-1 and J is TRBJ1-6; possible D gene TRBD1, 6 bases. CDR3 size: 16 residues. Per germline, CDR1 MGHDK and CDR2 SYGVNS. V was trimmed by 2 bases and J by 10 bases, leaving 18 bases between them. The CDR3 protein is CASSEQGGGWGSPLHF. DNA of the CDR3: TGTGCCAGCAGTGAACAGGGCGGGGGCTGGGGGTCACCCCTCCACTTT. Full variable domain (rest looked up from reference TRBV25-1 and TRBJ1-6): EADIYQTPRYLVIGTGKKITLECSQTMGHDKMYWYQQDPGMELHLIHYSYGVNSTEKGDLSSESTVSRIRTEHFPLTLESARPSHTSQYLCASSEQGGGWGSPLHFGNGTRLTVT.

This chain uses TRBV27 with TRBJ2-4; no reliable D call. V lost 6 bases, J lost 13 bases, and 13 bases lay in between. The germline V gene encodes CDR1 MNHEY and CDR2 SMNVEV (reference sequence). The CDR3 spans 11 residues. CDR3 DNA sequence: TGTGCCAGCAGGCCCAAGGAAGGGCAGTACTTC. Translation gives CASRPKEGQYF.

V is TRBV7-9 and J is TRBJ1-1; no clear D. Germline loops: CDR1 SEHNR, CDR2 FQNEAQ (reference sequence). The CDR3 has 13 amino acids. Deletions cut 5 bases from V and 3 bases from J, with 10 bases between. CDR3 bases: TGTGCCAGCAGCCCCTTGGGAGACACTGAAGCTTTCTTT. It yields the protein CASSPLGDTEAFF.

This clonotype was observed many times. The chain links TRBV7-9 to TRBJ1-4; no clear D gene. V was cut by 4 bases and J by 16 bases, with 16 bases left in between. CDR3 length: 12 amino acids. Germline loops: CDR1 SEHNR, CDR2 FQNEAQ (reference sequence). CDR3 residues: CASSSLESREFF. The CDR3, as DNA: TGTGCCAGCAGCTCCCTCGAGAGCCGGGAGTTTTTT.

This clonotype was picked up many times. CDR3 nucleotides: TGCAGCGTTGAGCGCGGAAGTGACTACGAGCAGTACTTC. It yields the protein CSVERGSDYEQYF. The J gene is TRBJ2-7, the V gene TRBV29-1; D is unresolved. Germline lookup yields CDR1 SQVTM and CDR2 ANQGSEA. The V gene lost 3 bases and the J gene lost 3 bases, with 12 bases spanning the gap. The CDR3 consists of 13 residues.

This rearrangement joins TRBV15 to TRBJ1-5; D remains ambiguous. The V gene's germline CDR1 is LNHNV and CDR2 YYDKDF (reference sequence). The CDR3 consists of 14 residues. V was cut by 1 base and J by 1 base, with 5 bases left in between. The CDR3 DNA sequence: TGTGCCACCAGCAGAGTGGGGAGCAATCAGCCCCAGCATTTT. This translates into CATSRVGSNQPQHF. The full variable domain, its missing parts supplied by reference TRBV15 and TRBJ1-5, is DAMVIQNPRYQVTQFGKPVTLSCSQTLNHNVMYWYQQKSSQAPKLLFHYYDKDFNNEADTPDNFQSRRPNTSFCFLDIRSPGLGDTAMYLCATSRVGSNQPQHFGDGTRLSIL.